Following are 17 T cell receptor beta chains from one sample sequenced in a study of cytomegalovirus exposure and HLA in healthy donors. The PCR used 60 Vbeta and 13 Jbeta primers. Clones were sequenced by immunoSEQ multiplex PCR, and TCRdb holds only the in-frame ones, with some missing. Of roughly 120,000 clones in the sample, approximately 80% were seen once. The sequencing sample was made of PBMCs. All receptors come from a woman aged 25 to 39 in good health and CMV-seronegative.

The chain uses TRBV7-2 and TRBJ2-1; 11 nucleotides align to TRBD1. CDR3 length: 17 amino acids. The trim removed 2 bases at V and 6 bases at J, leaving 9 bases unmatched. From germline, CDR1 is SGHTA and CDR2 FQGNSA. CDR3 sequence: CASSLNGQGAWGNEQFF. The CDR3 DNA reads TGTGCCAGCAGCTTAAACGGACAGGGGGCTTGGGGCAATGAGCAGTTCTTC.

The CDR3 DNA is TGTGCCTGGAGTGCGATCCTAGCGGGCAATGAGCAGTTCTTC. Translated, it gives CAWSAILAGNEQFF. The rearrangement links TRBV30 to TRBJ2-1, with 8 bases matching TRBD2. The V gene's germline CDR1 is GTSNPN and CDR2 SVGIG (reference sequence). V was clipped by 1 base and J by 6 bases; unmatched bases: 5. The CDR3 spans 14 residues. Supplemented by reference TRBV30 and TRBJ2-1, the full variable domain reads SQTIHQWPATLVQPVGSPLSLECTVEGTSNPNLYWYRQAAGRGLQLLFYSVGIGQISSEVPQNLSASRPQDRQFILSSKKLLLSDSGFYLCAWSAILAGNEQFFGPGTRLTVL.

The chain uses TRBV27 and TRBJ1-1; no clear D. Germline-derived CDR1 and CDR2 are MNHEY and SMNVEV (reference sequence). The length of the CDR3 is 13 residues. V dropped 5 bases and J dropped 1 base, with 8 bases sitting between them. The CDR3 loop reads CASSRGGNTEAFF. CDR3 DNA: TGTGCCAGCAGTCGAGGAGGGAACACTGAAGCTTTCTTT.

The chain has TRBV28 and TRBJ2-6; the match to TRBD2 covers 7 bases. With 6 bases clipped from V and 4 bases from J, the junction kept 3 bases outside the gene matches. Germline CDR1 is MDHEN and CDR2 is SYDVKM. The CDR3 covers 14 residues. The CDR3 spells CASSPGGGANVLTF. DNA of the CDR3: TGTGCCAGCAGCCCGGGGGGAGGGGCCAACGTCCTGACTTTC. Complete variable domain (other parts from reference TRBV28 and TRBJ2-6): DVKVTQSSRYLVKRTGEKVFLECVQDMDHENMFWYRQDPGLGLRLIYFSYDVKMKEKGDIPEGYSVSREKKERFSLILESASTNQTSMYLCASSPGGGANVLTFGAGSRLTVL.

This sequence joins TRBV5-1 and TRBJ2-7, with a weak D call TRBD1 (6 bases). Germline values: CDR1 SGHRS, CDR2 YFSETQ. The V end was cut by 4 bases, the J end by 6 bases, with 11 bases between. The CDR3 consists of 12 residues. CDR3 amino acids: CASSQTGLEQYF. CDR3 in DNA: TGCGCCAGCAGCCAGACAGGACTCGAGCAGTACTTC.

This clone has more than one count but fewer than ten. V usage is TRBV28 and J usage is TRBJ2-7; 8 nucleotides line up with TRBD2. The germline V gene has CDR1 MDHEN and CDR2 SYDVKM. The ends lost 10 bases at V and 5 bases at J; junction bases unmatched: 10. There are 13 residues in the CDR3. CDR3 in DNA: TGTGCCACCCTACCGGGAGGGCCCCACGAGCAGTACTTC. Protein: CATLPGGPHEQYF.

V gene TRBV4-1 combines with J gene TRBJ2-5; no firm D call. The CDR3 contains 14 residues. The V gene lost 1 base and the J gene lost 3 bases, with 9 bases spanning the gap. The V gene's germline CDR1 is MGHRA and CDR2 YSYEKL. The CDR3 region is CASSQVSSEETQYF. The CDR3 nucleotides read TGCGCCAGCAGCCAAGTGTCATCGGAAGAGACCCAGTACTTC.

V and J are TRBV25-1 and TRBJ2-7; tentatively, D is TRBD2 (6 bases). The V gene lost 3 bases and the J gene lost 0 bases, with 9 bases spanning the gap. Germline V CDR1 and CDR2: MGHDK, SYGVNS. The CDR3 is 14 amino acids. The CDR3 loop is CASSDSGISYEQYF. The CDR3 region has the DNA TGTGCCAGCAGTGATAGCGGTATCTCCTACGAGCAGTACTTC.

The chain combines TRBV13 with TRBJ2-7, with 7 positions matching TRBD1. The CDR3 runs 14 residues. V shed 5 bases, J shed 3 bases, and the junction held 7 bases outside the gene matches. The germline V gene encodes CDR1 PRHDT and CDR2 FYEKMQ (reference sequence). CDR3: CASSTRDRNYEQYF. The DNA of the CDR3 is TGTGCCAGCAGCACTAGGGACAGAAACTACGAGCAGTACTTC.

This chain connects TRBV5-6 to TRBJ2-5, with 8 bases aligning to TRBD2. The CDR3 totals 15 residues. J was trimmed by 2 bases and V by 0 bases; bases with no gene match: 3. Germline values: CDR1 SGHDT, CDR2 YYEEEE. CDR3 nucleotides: TGTGCCAGCAGCTTGGGACTAGCGACACAAGAGACCCAGTACTTC. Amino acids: CASSLGLATQETQYF.

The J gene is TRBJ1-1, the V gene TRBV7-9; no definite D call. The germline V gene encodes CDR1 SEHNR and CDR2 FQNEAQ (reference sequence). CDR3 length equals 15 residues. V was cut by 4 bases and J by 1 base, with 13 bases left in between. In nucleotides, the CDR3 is TGTGCCAGCAGCTCACTTGATATACCGAACACTGAAGCTTTCTTT. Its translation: CASSSLDIPNTEAFF.

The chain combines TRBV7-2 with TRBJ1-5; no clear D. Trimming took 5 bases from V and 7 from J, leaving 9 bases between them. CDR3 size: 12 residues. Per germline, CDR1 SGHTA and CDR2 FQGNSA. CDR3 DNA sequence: TGTGCCAGCAGCCCCACCGGGCAGCCCCAGCATTTT. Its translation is CASSPTGQPQHF.

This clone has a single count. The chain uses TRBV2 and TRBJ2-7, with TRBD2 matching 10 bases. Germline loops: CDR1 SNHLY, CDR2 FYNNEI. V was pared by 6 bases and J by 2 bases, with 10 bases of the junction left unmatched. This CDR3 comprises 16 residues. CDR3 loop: CASRPIAGGPPYEQYF. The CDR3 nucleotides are TGTGCCAGCAGACCGATAGCGGGAGGACCCCCCTACGAGCAGTACTTC.

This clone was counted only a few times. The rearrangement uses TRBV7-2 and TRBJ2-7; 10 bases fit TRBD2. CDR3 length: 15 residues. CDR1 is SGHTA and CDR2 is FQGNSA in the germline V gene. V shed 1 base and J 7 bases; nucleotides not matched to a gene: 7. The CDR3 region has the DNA TGTGCCAGCAGCTTAGGTCTAGCGGGAGTAAGGGAGCAGTACTTC. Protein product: CASSLGLAGVREQYF.

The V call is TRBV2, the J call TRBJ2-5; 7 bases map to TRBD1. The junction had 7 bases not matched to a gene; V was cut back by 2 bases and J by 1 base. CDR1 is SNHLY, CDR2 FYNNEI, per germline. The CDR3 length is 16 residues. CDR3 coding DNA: TGTGCCAGCAGTGAACCGGACAGGTTCGCCCAAGAGACCCAGTACTTC. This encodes CASSEPDRFAQETQYF.

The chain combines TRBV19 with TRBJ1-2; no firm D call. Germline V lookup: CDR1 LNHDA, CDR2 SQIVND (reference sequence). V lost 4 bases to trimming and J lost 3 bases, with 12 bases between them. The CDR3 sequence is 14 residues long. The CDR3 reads CASSRAPEDYGYTF. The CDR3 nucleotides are TGTGCCAGTAGTAGGGCCCCGGAAGACTATGGCTACACCTTC. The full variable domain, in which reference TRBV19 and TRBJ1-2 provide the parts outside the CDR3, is DGGITQSPKYLFRKEGQNVTLSCEQNLNHDAMYWYRQDPGQGLRLIYYSQIVNDFQKGDIAEGYSVSREKKESFPLTVTSAQKNPTAFYLCASSRAPEDYGYTFGSGTRLTVV.

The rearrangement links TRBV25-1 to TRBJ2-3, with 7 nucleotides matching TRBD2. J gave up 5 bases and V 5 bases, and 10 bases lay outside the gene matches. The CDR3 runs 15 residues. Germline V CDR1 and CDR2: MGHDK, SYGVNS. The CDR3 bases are TGTGCCAGCAGTTCTTGGGGGGGGTCTATAGATACGCAGTATTTT. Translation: CASSSWGGSIDTQYF.